Given below is one T cell receptor (beta chain) in context. The target of this receptor is not known. No clone much larger than this one lies a single base away; base qualities are absent. This specimen belongs to a study of Ad26.COV2.S vaccination and SARS-CoV-2 variants (dated by TCRdb to about 2021). For the study in its entirety: Donors in the vaccine arm were drawn from COV1001, a multicentre, randomized, double-blind, placebo-controlled phase I-IIa trial testing Ad26.COV2.S in healthy adults. Ad26.COV2.S was administered intramuscularly at a dose of 5x10^10 or 1x10^11 viral particles, either as one shot or as two shots given 56 days apart. The specificity and breadth of SARS-CoV-2-reactive T cell receptors after Ad26.COV2.S vaccination were assessed by TCRbeta repertoire sequencing. A total of approximately 30 samples were included in the TCR-sequenced set, comprising roughly 19 Ad26.COV2.S vaccine recipients, 5 placebo recipients and 8 SARS-CoV-2 convalescent individuals. Trial participants were randomized into five groups of five: low-dose or high-dose Ad26.COV2.S given once or twice, or placebo on both occasions. Investigators did not know the trial group allocation while performing experiments and assessing outcomes.

The immunoSEQ Assay was used to sequence TCRbeta CDR3 regions. After extraction, genomic DNA underwent amplification by bias-controlled multiplex PCR, followed by high-throughput sequencing. As for the authors' bioinformatics: To quantify the absolute abundance of every unique TCRbeta CDR3 region, sequences were collapsed and filtered. Usable DNA was measured by amplifying reference genes present in all nucleated cells, and TCRbeta template counts were normalized to that usable DNA to estimate T cell fraction. Repertoire TCRs were annotated as SARS-CoV-2-specific when V gene, CDR3 amino acid sequence and J gene were exactly matched to a known reactive TCR set. The reference SARS-CoV-2 TCR set came from MIRA and was filtered for enrichment in COVID-19-positive ImmuneCODE repertoires, removing public or cross-reactive TCRs. Using the MIRA antigens, annotated TCRs were further analysed by specific ORF or by position within an ORF. Depth was the summed frequency of annotated unique rearrangements, while breadth was defined as annotated unique rearrangements over total unique productive rearrangements. Two-sided Wilcoxon rank-sum tests were applied when comparing TCR breadth between groups. TCRdb holds this immuneACCESS table with in-frame rearrangements only. Some clones are missing; in checked studies, unresolved V genes explain under half, and the rest has no known cause. V and J calls and clone size are as listed in that table; D and trimming were resolved from the DNA. The sample contains around 300,000 clones, 75% to 90% of them found a single time. The ten biggest clones cover approximately 5% of the sample.

Beyond this particular receptor, the publication reports: The study was not powered to compare responses between vaccine doses or regimens. Compared with placebo recipients, Ad26.COV2.S recipients showed higher spike-specific TCR breadth (P = 0.0014). It was noted by the authors that total T cell responses may have been underestimated by the TCR breadth and depth analyses. After vaccination, substantial breadth of spike-specific CD8+ and CD4+ T cell responses was reported. Comparable non-spike TCR breadth was observed between vaccine and placebo recipients, consistent with only spike being contained in the vaccine.

Sample treatment or condition, as interpreted from the label and publication: about 20 received Ad26.COV2.S at low or high dose, single or two shots; roughly five received placebo; per-sample allocation not given. For vaccine and placebo recipients, the sequenced repertoires came from samples collected on day 63 after the first injection. Cohort 1b enrolled 25 adults aged 18-55 years at a single site in Boston, USA, between 29 July and 7 August 2020. Ad26.COV2.S consisted of a replication-incompetent adenovirus type 26 vector by which a prefusion-stabilized SARS-CoV-2 spike protein from the original Wuhan strain was expressed. At the junction V is shortened by 5 bases and J by 3 bases; bases outside the gene matches: 8. CDR1 MDHEN and CDR2 SYDVKM were looked up in the germline V gene. The CDR3 goes from the cysteine to the phenylalanine over 16 residues. This entry keeps only the CDR3 DNA: 48 bases, framed from base 1.

The rearrangement joined TRBV28 to TRBJ1-1; TRBD1 agrees with 11 junctional bases. The input for sequencing was peripheral blood, taken in a trial of Ad26.COV2.S vaccine versus placebo. This clonotype originated in a person aged 18-60 years who received the Ad26.COV2.S COVID-19 vaccine or a placebo. The CDR3 amino acid sequence is: CASSTGTGGWDTEAFF. The nucleotide sequence is given as TGTGCCAGCAGTACTGGGACAGGGGGTTGGGACACTGAAGCTTTCTTT.